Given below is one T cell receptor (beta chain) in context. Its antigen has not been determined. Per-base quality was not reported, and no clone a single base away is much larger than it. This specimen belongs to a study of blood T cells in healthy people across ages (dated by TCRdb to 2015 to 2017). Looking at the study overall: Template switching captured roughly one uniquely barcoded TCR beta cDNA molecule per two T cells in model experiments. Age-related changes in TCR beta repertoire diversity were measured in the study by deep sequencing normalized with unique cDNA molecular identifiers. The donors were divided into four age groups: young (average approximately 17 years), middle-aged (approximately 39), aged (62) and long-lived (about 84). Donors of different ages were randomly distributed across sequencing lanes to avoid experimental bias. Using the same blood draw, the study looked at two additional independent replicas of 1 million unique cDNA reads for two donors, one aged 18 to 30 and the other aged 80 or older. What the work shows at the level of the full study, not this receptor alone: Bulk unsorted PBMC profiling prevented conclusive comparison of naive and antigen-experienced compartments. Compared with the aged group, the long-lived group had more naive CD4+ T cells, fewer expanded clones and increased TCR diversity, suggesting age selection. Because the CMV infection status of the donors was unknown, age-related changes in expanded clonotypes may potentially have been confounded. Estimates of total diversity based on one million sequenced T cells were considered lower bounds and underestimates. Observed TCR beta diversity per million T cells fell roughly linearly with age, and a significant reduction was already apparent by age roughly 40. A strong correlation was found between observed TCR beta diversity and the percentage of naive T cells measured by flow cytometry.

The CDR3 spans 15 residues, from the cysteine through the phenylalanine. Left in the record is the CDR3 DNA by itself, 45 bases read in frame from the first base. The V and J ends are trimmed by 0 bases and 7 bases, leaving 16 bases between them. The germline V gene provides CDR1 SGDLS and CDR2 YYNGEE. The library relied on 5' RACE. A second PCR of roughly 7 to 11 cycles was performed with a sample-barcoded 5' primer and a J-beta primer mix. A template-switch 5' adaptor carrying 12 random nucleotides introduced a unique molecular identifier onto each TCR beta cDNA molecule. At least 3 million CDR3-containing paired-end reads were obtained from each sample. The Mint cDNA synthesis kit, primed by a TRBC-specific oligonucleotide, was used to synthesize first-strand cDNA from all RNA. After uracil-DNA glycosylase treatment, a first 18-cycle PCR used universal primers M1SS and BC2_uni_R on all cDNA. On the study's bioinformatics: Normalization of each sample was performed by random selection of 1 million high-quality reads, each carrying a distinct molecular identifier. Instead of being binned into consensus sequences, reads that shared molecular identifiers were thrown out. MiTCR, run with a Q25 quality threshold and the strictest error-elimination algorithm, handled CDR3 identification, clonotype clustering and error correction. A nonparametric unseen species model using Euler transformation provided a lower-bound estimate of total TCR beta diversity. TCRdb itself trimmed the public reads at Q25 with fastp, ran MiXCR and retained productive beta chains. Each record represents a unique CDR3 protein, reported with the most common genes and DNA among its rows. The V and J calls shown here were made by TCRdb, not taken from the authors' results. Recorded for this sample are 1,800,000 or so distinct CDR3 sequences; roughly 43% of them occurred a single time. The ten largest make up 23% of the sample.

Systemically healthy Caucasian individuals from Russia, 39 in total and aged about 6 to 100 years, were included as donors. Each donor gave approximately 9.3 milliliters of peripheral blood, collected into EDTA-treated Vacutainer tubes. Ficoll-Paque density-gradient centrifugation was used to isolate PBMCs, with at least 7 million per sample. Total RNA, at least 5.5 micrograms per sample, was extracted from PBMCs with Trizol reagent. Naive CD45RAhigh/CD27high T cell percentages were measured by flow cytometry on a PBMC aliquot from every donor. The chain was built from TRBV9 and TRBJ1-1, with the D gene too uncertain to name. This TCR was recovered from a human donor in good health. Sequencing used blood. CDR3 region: CASSVVAGTLNEAFF. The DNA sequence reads TGTGCCAGCAGCGTAGTGGCAGGAACCCTTAATGAAGCTTTCTTT. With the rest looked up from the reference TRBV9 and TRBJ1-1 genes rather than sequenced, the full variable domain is DSGVTQTPKHLITATGQRVTLRCSPRSGDLSVYWYQQSLDQGLQFLIQYYNGEERAKGNILERFSAQQFPDLHSELNLSSLELGDSALYFCASSVVAGTLNEAFFGQGTRLTVV.